Each of the 5 T cell receptor beta chains below was sequenced from the same sample in a study of OX40 agonist ivuxolimab in advanced cancers. The assay was immunoSEQ multiplex PCR, and TCRdb's table has in-frame clones only and misses some. The profile covers approximately 60,000 clones, with 80% to 85% appearing a single time and around 5% taken by the ten largest. The material was CD4+ or CD8+ T cells sorted from blood, obtained in a trial of the OX40 agonist ivuxolimab. The receptors derive from an adult with an advanced solid tumor such as melanoma, head and neck, liver or kidney cancer.

This clone was found once. One end of the junction does not line up with germline, which may come from a read error. V is TRBV5-4 and J is TRBJ2-7; a weak D match, TRBD2 (5 bases). The CDR3 is made up of 16 amino acids. From germline, CDR1 is SGHNT and CDR2 YYREEE (reference sequence). The chain's CDR3 is CASSQVVGVISLEQYF. For the CDR3, the DNA is TGCGCCAGCAGCCAAGTTGTGGGAGTCATTTCTCTCGAGCAGTACTTC.

This chain connects TRBV18 to TRBJ2-7, with 11 bases fitting TRBD1. Germline V lookup: CDR1 KGHSH, CDR2 LQKENI. CDR3 size: 15 residues. V trimming: 6 bases; J trimming: 4 bases; junction bases outside the gene matches: 8. Here the CDR3 reads CASSRAGTGGYEQYF. DNA of the CDR3: TGTGCCAGCTCCCGAGCCGGGACAGGGGGATACGAGCAGTACTTC.

The chain joins TRBV2 to TRBJ1-5; 10 bases line up with TRBD1. The CDR3 has 15 amino acids. V trimming: 0 bases; J trimming: 7 bases; junction bases outside the gene matches: 3. Germline CDR1 reads SNHLY; CDR2 reads FYNNEI. As DNA, the CDR3 is TGTGCCAGCAGTGAAGCGCGACAGGGGGCACAGCCCCAGCATTTT. Translating gives CASSEARQGAQPQHF.

V gene TRBV2 combines with J gene TRBJ1-1; D unclear. V was clipped by 5 bases and J by 1 base, with 8 bases between them. Germline CDR1 and CDR2: SNHLY and FYNNEI. CDR3 size: 13 residues. The CDR3 is CASSSDGNTEAFF. CDR3 nucleotide sequence: TGTGCCAGCAGTTCCGACGGGAACACTGAAGCTTTCTTT. Together with reference TRBV2 and TRBJ1-1, the CDR3 gives the full variable domain: EPEVTQTPSHQVTQMGQEVILRCVPISNHLYFYWYRQILGQKVEFLVSFYNNEISEKSEIFDDQFSVERPDGSNFTLKIRSTKLEDSAMYFCASSSDGNTEAFFGQGTRLTVV.

The chain employs TRBV2 and TRBJ1-1; no clear D. V lost 5 bases and J 0 bases, leaving 7 bases between the germline ends. Per germline, CDR1 SNHLY and CDR2 FYNNEI. The CDR3 contains 13 residues. The CDR3 region has the DNA TGTGCCAGCAGTCTACAGCTGAACACTGAAGCTTTCTTT. Its translation is CASSLQLNTEAFF.